This T cell receptor (beta chain) was observed in a study of blood T cell repertoires in COVID-19. Per germline, CDR1 LGHNT and CDR2 FRNRAP. Trimming left V 5 bases short and J 0 bases short, with 12 bases between. The CDR3 consists of 15 residues. The data were produced by immunoSEQ multiplex PCR, yet TCRdb's version contains in-frame clones alone and is incomplete. The table includes more than 200,000 clones, about 89% detected once. The clonotype originates from a woman aged 18-30 years who had recovered from COVID-19. The chain joins TRBV12-5 to TRBJ2-3; D perhaps matches TRBD2 (6 bases). The sequencing input was PBMCs or T cells enriched from blood (not recorded which). CDR3 DNA sequence: TGTGCTAGTGGTCGGGGACTGGTTAGCACAGATACGCAGTATTTT. Its translation is CASGRGLVSTDTQYF.